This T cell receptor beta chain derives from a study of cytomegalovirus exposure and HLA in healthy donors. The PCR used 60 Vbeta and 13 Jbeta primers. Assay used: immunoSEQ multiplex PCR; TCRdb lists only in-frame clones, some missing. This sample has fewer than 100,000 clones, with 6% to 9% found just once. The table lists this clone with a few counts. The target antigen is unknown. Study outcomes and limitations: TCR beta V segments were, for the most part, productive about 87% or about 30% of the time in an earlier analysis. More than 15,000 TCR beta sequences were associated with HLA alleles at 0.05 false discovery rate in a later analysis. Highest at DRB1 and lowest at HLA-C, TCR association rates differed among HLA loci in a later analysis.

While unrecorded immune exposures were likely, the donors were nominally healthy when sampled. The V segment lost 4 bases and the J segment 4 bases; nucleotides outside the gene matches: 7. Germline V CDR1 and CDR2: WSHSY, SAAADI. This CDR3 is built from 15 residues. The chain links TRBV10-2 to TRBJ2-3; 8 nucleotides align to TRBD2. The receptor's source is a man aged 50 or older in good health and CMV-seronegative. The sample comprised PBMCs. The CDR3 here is CASSGPGGYPDTQYF. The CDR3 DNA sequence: TGCGCCAGCAGTGGGCCGGGAGGGTACCCAGATACGCAGTATTTT.